These 2 T cell receptor beta chains originate from one sample sequenced in a study of beta chain features in type 1 diabetes. The investigators reverse transcribed all of the isolated RNA, so they sequenced expressed TCRB transcripts. Profiling relied on immunoSEQ multiplex PCR, and the TCRdb table lists in-frame clones only, not all of them. This table has about 150,000 clones, roughly 10% appearing once. Sequencing was done on a sample of central memory CD4+ T cells from blood. These TCRs come from a man younger than 30 in good health.

The genes are TRBV18 and TRBJ2-3, with 7 bases that match TRBD1. V was pared by 3 bases and J by 3 bases, with 6 bases of the junction left unmatched. This CDR3 has 15 amino acids. Looked up from germline, CDR1 is KGHSH and CDR2 is LQKENI. This CDR3 reads CASSPNRGRTDTQYF. CDR3 coding DNA: TGTGCCAGCTCACCCAACAGGGGTAGGACAGATACGCAGTATTTT.

This sequence joins TRBV29-1 and TRBJ1-2; 10 nucleotides match TRBD1. CDR3 length: 13 amino acids. Germline V CDR1 and CDR2: SQVTM, ANQGSEA. Losses at the gene ends were 7 bases for V and 4 bases for J; bases not matched to a gene: 6. CDR3: CSAGTGEGYGYTF. The CDR3 bases are TGCAGCGCTGGGACAGGGGAAGGCTATGGCTACACCTTC. Full variable domain (missing parts from reference TRBV29-1 and TRBJ1-2): SAVISQKPSRDICQRGTSLTIQCQVDSQVTMMFWYRQQPGQSLTLIATANQGSEATYESGFVIDKFPISRPNLTFSTLTVSNMSPEDSSIYLCSAGTGEGYGYTFGSGTRLTVV.